A selection of T cell receptor beta chains follows, all from one sample in a study of blood T cells in healthy people across ages. MiXCR was run by TCRdb on the 5' RACE reads, yielding one entry per CDR3 protein. The sample shows more than 600,000 distinct CDR3 sequences, roughly 25% of them seen only once. These same data were also listed under a study on T cells of mothers and their children.

Material for sequencing was blood. The receptors here all came from a boy between 10 and 17 years old in good health. Both conserved end residues are part of each CDR3. D genes are given only for firm matches. The size field is filled for only some rows; it gives once, few, many or a size class.

cdr3_nt,cdr3_aa,j_call,d_call,v_call,clone_size
TGCAGTGCTACCAACCTAGCGTCTAGCTCCTACAATGGGCAGTTCTTC,CSATNLASSSYNGQFF,TRBJ2-1,NA,TRBV20-1,NA
TGTGCCAGCACCCCGGTAGGGAGTGAAAAACTGTTTTTT,CASTPVGSEKLFF,TRBJ1-4,NA,TRBV6-1,NA
TGTGCCAGCGGAAAGCAGTTCTTC,CASGKQFF,TRBJ2-1,NA,TRBV6-5,NA
TGTGCCAGCAGTGTCAAGACTAGCGGGGGGGCCGGAGATACGCAGTATTTT,CASSVKTSGGAGDTQYF,TRBJ2-3,TRBD2,TRBV9,NA
TGTGCCAGCAGGGACAGCGGAGGGAGTTATGGCTACACCTTC,CASRDSGGSYGYTF,TRBJ1-2,NA,TRBV6-2/TRBV6-3,NA
TGTGCCAGTAGTGTACAGGGACGAGGGAACAATCAGCCCCAGCATTTT,CASSVQGRGNNQPQHF,TRBJ1-5,NA,TRBV19,NA
TGTGCCAGCAGTGGGCGGGAGGCGGGCGGGGAGCTGTTTTTT,CASSGREAGGELFF,TRBJ2-2,TRBD2,TRBV12-3/TRBV12-4,NA
TGTGCCAGCAGTTTAGGGGACGATTCGCAAGAGACCCAGTACTTC,CASSLGDDSQETQYF,TRBJ2-5,NA,TRBV27,NA
TGTGCCAGCAGTTGGGCTATAGCGGGAGGGCCGGATACGCAGTATTTT,CASSWAIAGGPDTQYF,TRBJ2-3,TRBD2,TRBV6-4,few
TGTGCCAGCGGAAGAGATGGGACAGTAAATTCACCCCTCCACTTT,CASGRDGTVNSPLHF,TRBJ1-6,TRBD1,TRBV7-9,NA
TGTGCCAGCAGCAGTTCTATCGGGACACTCGGCTATGGCTACACCTTC,CASSSSIGTLGYGYTF,TRBJ1-2,NA,TRBV5-4,NA
TGCGCCAGCAGCTTGGAACTAGCGTTCTCCTACAATGAGCAGTTCTTC,CASSLELAFSYNEQFF,TRBJ2-1,TRBD2,TRBV5-1,NA
TGTGCCAGCAGTTGGGGGACAGGGGCTCCGAAGGAAAAACTGTTTTTT,CASSWGTGAPKEKLFF,TRBJ1-4,TRBD1,TRBV6-5,NA
TGTGCCAGCAGCGTAGTTGATGTCTCTCGCACAGATACGCAGTATTTT,CASSVVDVSRTDTQYF,TRBJ2-3,NA,TRBV9,few
TGTGCCAGCAGTTTAGAGCTAGCCAAAAACATTCAGTACTTC,CASSLELAKNIQYF,TRBJ2-4,NA,TRBV12-3/TRBV12-4,NA
TGTGCCAGCAGCCCGGGACTAGCGATGGAGACCCAGTACTTC,CASSPGLAMETQYF,TRBJ2-5,TRBD2,TRBV7-3,few
TGCAGCGTTGAATTAGGGTTAGGTGGCTACACCTTC,CSVELGLGGYTF,TRBJ1-2,NA,TRBV29-1,NA
TGTGCCAGCAGTTTACGGCAGTGGGAGAAGGGTTACAATGAGCAGTTCTTC,CASSLRQWEKGYNEQFF,TRBJ2-1,NA,TRBV27,few
TGTGCCAGCAGCTTAGGGACTAGCGGGAGGTCCTACAATGAGCAGTTCTTC,CASSLGTSGRSYNEQFF,TRBJ2-1,TRBD2,TRBV11-2,NA
TGCAGCGTTGAAGAGGGTCCGTCGGAGACCCAGTACTTC,CSVEEGPSETQYF,TRBJ2-5,NA,TRBV29-1,NA
TGTGCCAGCAGTTTAGCGAACGCAGGTGGATACGAAAAACTGTTTTTT,CASSLANAGGYEKLFF,TRBJ1-4,NA,TRBV12-3/TRBV12-4,NA
TGTGCCACCTTTCGGATACCCCGGGAAGAGACCCAGTACTTC,CATFRIPREETQYF,TRBJ2-5,NA,TRBV24-1,NA
TGTGCCAGCAGCCATGGGGGACTAGCGGGTATCCAAGAGACCCAGTACTTC,CASSHGGLAGIQETQYF,TRBJ2-5,TRBD2,TRBV3-1,NA
TGTGCCAGCAGCTTTTCCAGCGTTGACTCCTACGAGCAGTACTTC,CASSFSSVDSYEQYF,TRBJ2-7,NA,TRBV7-9,few
TGTGCCAGCAGCACTGACAGGGGCAACGCAGATACGCAGTATTTT,CASSTDRGNADTQYF,TRBJ2-3,TRBD1,TRBV7-6,NA
TGTGCCAGCAGCTCGCCTGTTGGAGAGGGGGCCTTCATGAACACTGAAGCTTTCTTT,CASSSPVGEGAFMNTEAFF,TRBJ1-1,TRBD1,TRBV11-2,few
TGTGCCAGCAGCAATTTTCGGGTATTGACAGGAACACGATATCAACATGGCACAGATACGCAGTATTTT,CASSNFRVLTGTRYQHGTDTQYF,TRBJ2-3,NA,TRBV21-1,few
TGTGCCAGCAGCTTAGGCTTTCTGGGGCTACTAGATAGCTCTGGGGCCAACGTCCTGACTTTC,CASSLGFLGLLDSSGANVLTF,TRBJ2-6,NA,TRBV11-1,few
TGTGCCAGCAGTTATTCCAGGGGGCCAGATACGCAGTATTTT,CASSYSRGPDTQYF,TRBJ2-3,TRBD1,TRBV6-5,NA
TGTGCCAGCTCACCAGCGTACATCTCCTACAATGAGCAGTTCTTC,CASSPAYISYNEQFF,TRBJ2-1,NA,TRBV18,few
TGTGCCAGCAGCTCCGCGCTAGCGGACCAAGGGACCCAGTACTTC,CASSSALADQGTQYF,TRBJ2-5,TRBD2,TRBV7-9,NA
TGCAGTGCTAGAGATCAGAGGGGATGGGACACTGAAGCTTTCTTT,CSARDQRGWDTEAFF,TRBJ1-1,NA,TRBV20-1,NA
TGTGCCAGCAGTCGAAGGGGGGTGGAGGAGACCCAGTACTTC,CASSRRGVEETQYF,TRBJ2-5,NA,TRBV7-9,few
TGTGCCAGCAGCGCAGGGGGTTTGATGAACACTGAAGCTTTCTTT,CASSAGGLMNTEAFF,TRBJ1-1,TRBD1,TRBV7-3,NA
TGCGCCGGCAGCCAAGACAAAGCGGGGGTTGGTAATGAGCAGTTCTTC,CAGSQDKAGVGNEQFF,TRBJ2-1,TRBD2,TRBV4-1,few
TGTGCCAGCTCACCTTCATTTTTGGGACTAGCGGTAGAGCAGTACTTC,CASSPSFLGLAVEQYF,TRBJ2-7,TRBD2,TRBV18,NA
TGTGCCGGCCGACAGGGGAATTCACCCCTCCACTTT,CAGRQGNSPLHF,TRBJ1-6,TRBD1,TRBV6-2/TRBV6-3,NA
TGTGCCAGGGAAGTGGCGGAGTCTGGCTACACCTTC,CAREVAESGYTF,TRBJ1-2,NA,TRBV7-9,few
TGCAGCGTTGAGGGCAGGGGCCCCTACGAGCAGTACTTC,CSVEGRGPYEQYF,TRBJ2-7,NA,TRBV29-1,few